The clone carrying this T cell receptor beta chain has more than one count but fewer than ten. These data are taken from a study of blood T cell repertoires in COVID-19. Overall study context: Samples representing acute and convalescent COVID-19 were sourced from the United States, Italy and Spain. Sample material is recorded as cDNA or gDNA derived from T cells, B-cell-depleted T cells, or PBMCs.

This CDR3 is built from 14 residues. Germline CDR1 and CDR2: SGHRS and YFSETQ. V dropped 0 bases and J dropped 7; count of bases not matched to a gene: 6. Original analysis: Reference gene primer amplification yielded estimated nucleated cell counts. Sequenced by immunoSEQ multiplex PCR; TCRdb stores in-frame clones only, minus some. V, J and clone size are taken as reported in that table, and D and trimming were inferred from the DNA itself. The sample includes approximately 81,000 clones, around 82% seen only once; the top ten take roughly 7.3%. This clonotype was obtained from a human donor in a cohort sampled during active COVID-19. The sample was peripheral blood. This chain joins TRBV5-1 and TRBJ1-2; 7 nucleotides align to TRBD1. CDR3: CASSLEGQIFGYTF. The CDR3 region has the DNA TGCGCCAGCAGCTTGGAGGGACAGATCTTTGGCTACACCTTC.